The sequence of this T cell receptor (beta chain) was determined in a study of T-cell reconstitution after alpha-beta-depleted transplantation in children. Unique molecular identifiers were used in preparing the TCRbeta library. Using its own MiXCR run on the PCR reads, TCRdb lists one record per CDR3 protein. The sample has about 460,000 distinct CDR3 sequences, around 12% seen once. This clonotype was observed at least ten times. Per germline, CDR1 DFQATT and CDR2 SNEGSKA (reference sequence). The ends were cut back, 5 bases at V and 1 base at J, with 19 bases in the middle. This CDR3 is 16 amino acids long.

The sample was PBMCs from the stem cell graft donor, taken from the stem cell graft. This TCR came from a human donor who donated a stem cell graft to a child with combined immunodeficiency. The chain has TRBV20-1 and TRBJ2-3; D could derive from TRBD1 or TRBD2 (7 bases each). The CDR3 sequence: CSARKGAGDGTDTQYF. In DNA, the CDR3 is TGCAGTGCTCGGAAGGGGGCGGGAGACGGCACAGATACGCAGTATTTT.